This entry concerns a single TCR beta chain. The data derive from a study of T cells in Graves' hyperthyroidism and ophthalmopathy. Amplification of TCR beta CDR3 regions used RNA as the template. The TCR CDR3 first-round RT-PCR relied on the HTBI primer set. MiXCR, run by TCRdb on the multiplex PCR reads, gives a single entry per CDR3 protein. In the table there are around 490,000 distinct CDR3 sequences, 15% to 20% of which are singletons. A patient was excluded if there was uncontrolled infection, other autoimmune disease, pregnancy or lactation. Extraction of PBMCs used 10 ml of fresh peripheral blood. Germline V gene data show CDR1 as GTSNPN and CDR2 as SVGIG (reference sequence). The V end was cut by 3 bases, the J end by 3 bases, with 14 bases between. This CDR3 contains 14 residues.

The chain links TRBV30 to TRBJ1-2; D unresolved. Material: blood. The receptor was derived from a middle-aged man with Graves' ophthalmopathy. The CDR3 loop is CAWRGRPPDYGYTF. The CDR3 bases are TGTGCCTGGAGGGGTAGACCTCCCGACTATGGCTACACCTTC.